The 23 T cell receptor beta chains presented below share a single source sample, sequenced in a study of T cell responses to AZD1222 COVID-19 vaccine. Sequenced by immunoSEQ multiplex PCR; TCRdb stores in-frame clones only, minus some. This table holds roughly 150,000 clones, 88% found once. The source was peripheral blood, collected on day 0 of AZD1222 vaccination. The receptors derive from an adult in good health.

The rearrangement joins TRBV27 to TRBJ1-5, with D perhaps matching TRBD1 (5 bases). This CDR3 region has 15 residues. CDR1 is MNHEY, CDR2 SMNVEV, per germline (reference sequence). The V and J ends lost 5 bases and 3 bases respectively, with 14 bases between them. The CDR3 bases are TGTGCCAGCAGTATCGGGGGATCGGCCAATCAGCCCCAGCATTTT. This gives the protein CASSIGGSANQPQHF.

The chain couples TRBV28 to TRBJ2-3; 9 bases map to TRBD1. The germline CDR1 and CDR2 sequences are MDHEN and SYDVKM. CDR3 length: 16 residues. Unmatched junction bases numbered 8, after V lost 4 bases and J lost 3 bases. The CDR3 sequence: CASSSDPGQGTDTQYF. The CDR3 DNA follows: TGTGCCAGCAGTTCCGACCCGGGACAGGGAACAGATACGCAGTATTTT.

V is TRBV7-8 and J is TRBJ1-5; the match to TRBD1 covers 7 bases. Losses at the gene ends were 3 bases for V and 5 bases for J; bases not matched to a gene: 4. The CDR3 totals 14 residues. Germline V lookup: CDR1 SGHVS, CDR2 FQNEAQ. The CDR3 region is CASSLGQHDQPQHF. In nucleotides, the CDR3 is TGTGCCAGCAGCTTGGGACAGCACGATCAGCCCCAGCATTTT.

The rearrangement uses TRBV3-1 (or the pseudogene TRBV3-2) and TRBJ1-2, with unresolved D. Germline lookup yields CDR1 LGHDT and CDR2 YNNKEL (reference sequence). The CDR3 has 12 amino acids. V dropped 5 bases and J dropped 7 bases, with 11 bases sitting between them. The CDR3 nucleotides read TGTGCCAGCAGCGGTTGGGGAGGTGGCTACACCTTC. Translated: CASSGWGGGYTF.

V gene TRBV3-1 (or the pseudogene TRBV3-2) combines with J gene TRBJ1-2; 10 positions agree with TRBD1. V dropped 1 base and J dropped 4; count of bases not matched to a gene: 9. Germline V gene sequence: CDR1 LGHDT, CDR2 YNNKEL (reference sequence). This CDR3 contains 17 residues. CDR3 loop: CASSQAPGQGMGYGYTF. The CDR3 nucleotides are TGTGCCAGCAGCCAAGCGCCGGGACAGGGGATGGGCTATGGCTACACCTTC.

The V and J genes are TRBV11-2 and TRBJ2-3; D is perhaps TRBD1 or TRBD2 (5 bases each). This CDR3 is 14 amino acids long. The V end was cut by 5 bases, the J end by 2 bases, with 11 bases between. Germline V lookup: CDR1 SGHAT, CDR2 FQNNGV. The CDR3 DNA reads TGTGCCAGCAGCATCCGGGACCCCACAGATACGCAGTATTTT. It is translated as CASSIRDPTDTQYF. The entire variable domain, with the rest obtained from reference TRBV11-2 and TRBJ2-3, is as follows: EAGVAQSPRYKIIEKRQSVAFWCNPISGHATLYWYQQILGQGPKLLIQFQNNGVVDDSQLPKDRFSAERLKGVDSTLKIQPAKLEDSAVYLCASSIRDPTDTQYFGPGTRLTVL.

The J gene is TRBJ1-3, the V gene TRBV23-1; a weak D match, TRBD1 (6 bases). TRBV23-1 is known as an ORF, though its function is uncertain. The CDR3 has 16 amino acids. The V and J ends lost 0 bases and 3 bases respectively, with 12 bases between them. In DNA form, the CDR3 reads TGCGCCAGCAGTCAATCCGGACAGTGGATTGGAAACACCATATATTTT. Residues: CASSQSGQWIGNTIYF.

The J gene is TRBJ2-1, the V gene TRBV28; the match to TRBD2 covers 8 bases. CDR3 length: 9 amino acids. J lost 10 bases, V lost 11 bases, and 1 base had no gene match. CDR1 and CDR2 from the germline V gene are MDHEN and SYDVKM. CDR3 amino acids: CAAGGEQFF. The CDR3 coding sequence is TGTGCCGCGGGAGGCGAGCAGTTCTTC. Filled out from reference TRBV28 and TRBJ2-1, the complete variable domain reads DVKVTQSSRYLVKRTGEKVFLECVQDMDHENMFWYRQDPGLGLRLIYFSYDVKMKEKGDIPEGYSVSREKKERFSLILESASTNQTSMYLCAAGGEQFFGPGTRLTVL.

The rearrangement uses TRBV27 and TRBJ1-1, with TRBD1 as a possible D gene (5 bases). Germline V lookup: CDR1 MNHEY, CDR2 SMNVEV (reference sequence). The CDR3 has 14 amino acids. Trimming took 4 bases from V and 3 from J, leaving 12 bases between them. The CDR3 coding sequence is TGTGCCAGCAGTTGGGCCCCAGGGCACACTGAAGCTTTCTTT. It translates to CASSWAPGHTEAFF.

The chain has TRBV30 and TRBJ1-5; 10 bases fit TRBD1. The CDR3 is made up of 14 amino acids. CDR1 is GTSNPN and CDR2 is SVGIG in the germline V gene (reference sequence). With V trimmed by 0 bases and J by 10 bases, 6 bases remained unmatched. The CDR3 sequence is CAWSVSGQGSPQHF. Written as DNA, the CDR3 is TGTGCCTGGAGTGTCTCGGGACAGGGGTCCCCCCAGCATTTT.

The V and J genes are TRBV5-1 and TRBJ2-7, with TRBD1 identical over 10 bases. Germline V gene lookup returns CDR1 SGHRS and CDR2 YFSETQ. The CDR3 is made up of 14 amino acids. J gave up 5 bases and V 4 bases, and 6 bases lay outside the gene matches. The CDR3 DNA reads as TGCGCCAGCAGCCCGGGACAGGGGTTCCACGAGCAGTACTTC. Its protein is CASSPGQGFHEQYF.

This clone turned up a few times. The gene calls are TRBV7-8 and TRBJ2-3, with D possibly matching TRBD2 (6 bases). Trimming took off 5 bases at V and 0 bases at J, with 15 bases between the two ends. The CDR3 totals 16 residues. The germline V gene encodes CDR1 SGHVS and CDR2 FQNEAQ. The CDR3 loop reads CASSPWRGSSTDTQYF. CDR3 coding DNA: TGTGCCAGCAGCCCCTGGAGGGGTTCTAGCACAGATACGCAGTATTTT.

This clone was observed a few times. V usage is TRBV27 and J usage is TRBJ1-5; D gene uncertain. V dropped 6 bases and J dropped 0 bases, with 12 bases sitting between them. The CDR3 is 15 amino acids. Germline CDR1 MNHEY, CDR2 SMNVEV (reference sequence). CDR3 sequence (DNA): TGTGCCAGCAGAAGAGACCCCGCTAGCAATCAGCCCCAGCATTTT. It encodes CASRRDPASNQPQHF.

In DNA, the CDR3 is TGTGCCAGTAGTATGGGGGGGACTAGCGGGAGGAATCAGCAGTTCTTC. It specifies CASSMGGTSGRNQQFF. The V and J genes are TRBV19 and TRBJ2-1; 15 nucleotides line up with TRBD2. The CDR3 has 16 amino acids. The V segment lost 3 bases and the J segment 11 bases; nucleotides outside the gene matches: 8. Germline V gene lookup returns CDR1 LNHDA and CDR2 SQIVND (reference sequence).

This clone was found once. V and J are TRBV30 and TRBJ1-6, with no clear D. Looked up from germline, CDR1 is GTSNPN and CDR2 is SVGIG (reference sequence). This CDR3 has 13 residues. Trimming removed 6 bases at V and 1 base at J, with 7 bases between. CDR3 sequence reads: CACRSSYNSPLHF. The CDR3 nucleotides are TGTGCCTGCCGGAGTTCCTATAATTCACCCCTCCACTTT. Supplemented by reference TRBV30 and TRBJ1-6, the full variable domain reads SQTIHQWPATLVQPVGSPLSLECTVEGTSNPNLYWYRQAAGRGLQLLFYSVGIGQISSEVPQNLSASRPQDRQFILSSKKLLLSDSGFYLCACRSSYNSPLHFGNGTRLTVT.

This clone was found a few times. The chain recombines TRBV28 with TRBJ1-1; D remains ambiguous. In germline, CDR1 is MDHEN, CDR2 SYDVKM. V lost 3 bases, J lost 3 bases, and 8 bases lay in between. This CDR3 comprises 13 residues. The CDR3 coding sequence is TGTGCCAGCAGTTTTAGAAGGGACACTGAAGCTTTCTTT. Translated, it gives CASSFRRDTEAFF.

V and J are TRBV5-1 and TRBJ2-1; D is unclear. From germline, CDR1 is SGHRS and CDR2 YFSETQ. Trimming cost V 4 bases and J 8 bases, with 7 bases left between them. The CDR3 is made up of 11 amino acids. The CDR3, as DNA: TGCGCCAGCAGCGATTTAGATGAGCAGTTCTTC. Amino acid sequence: CASSDLDEQFF.

The rearrangement joins TRBV28 to TRBJ1-6; 7 bases line up with TRBD1. The V gene end was trimmed by 5 bases and the J gene end by 7 bases; junction bases not matched to a gene: 8. This CDR3 comprises 15 residues. Looked up from germline, CDR1 is MDHEN and CDR2 is SYDVKM. CDR3 in DNA: TGTGCCAGCAGTACCCCGACAGGGATCAATTCACCCCTCCACTTT. Protein sequence: CASSTPTGINSPLHF.

The genes are TRBV15 and TRBJ2-2; the D is unclear. Trimming removed 0 bases from V and 2 bases from J, with 7 bases in between. CDR3 length: 15 amino acids. Germline assignment: CDR1 LNHNV and CDR2 YYDKDF (reference sequence). CDR3: CATSRDNRNTGELFF. CDR3 nucleotide sequence: TGTGCCACCAGCAGAGACAACAGAAACACCGGGGAGCTGTTTTTT.

The CDR3 bases are TGTGCCAGCTCACCCGCTTCAGGCAGCGAAGCTTTCTTT. Translation: CASSPASGSEAFF. The genes are TRBV18 and TRBJ1-1, with D uncertain. The CDR3 runs 13 residues. Between the trimmed V and J ends, which lost 3 bases and 8 bases, there was a span of 13 bases. Germline V gene sequence: CDR1 KGHSH, CDR2 LQKENI.

The chain recombines TRBV6-4 with TRBJ2-1, with 11 bases that match TRBD2. The V segment lost 3 bases and the J segment 12 bases; nucleotides outside the gene matches: 4. The CDR3 sequence is 13 residues long. Germline V gene lookup returns CDR1 MRHNA and CDR2 SNTAGT. The DNA for the CDR3 is TGTGCCAGCAGTGAAACTAGCGGGAGTTTGCAGTTCTTC. Its translation is CASSETSGSLQFF.

This chain connects TRBV5-1 to TRBJ1-2; D is ambiguous. The germline V gene encodes CDR1 SGHRS and CDR2 YFSETQ. This CDR3 is 14 amino acids long. Trimming shortened V by 0 bases and J by 1 base, and 7 bases separated the two germline ends. CDR3 DNA sequence: TGCGCCAGCAGCTTGGAGGCGATTAACTATGGCTACACCTTC. Translated, it gives CASSLEAINYGYTF. Full variable domain (outside the CDR3, taken from reference TRBV5-1 and TRBJ1-2): KAGVTQTPRYLIKTRGQQVTLSCSPISGHRSVSWYQQTPGQGLQFLFEYFSETQRNKGNFPGRFSGRQFSNSRSEMNVSTLELGDSALYLCASSLEAINYGYTFGSGTRLTVV.

The chain uses TRBV20-1 and TRBJ2-7, with 8 positions matching TRBD1. Germline trimming cut 3 bases from V and 3 bases from J; bases unmatched to any gene: 13. There are 16 residues in the CDR3. Germline CDR1 reads DFQATT; CDR2 reads SNEGSKA (reference sequence). The CDR3 region is CSASQSGQGYFYEQYF. CDR3 nucleotide sequence: TGCAGTGCTAGTCAATCCGGACAGGGCTATTTCTACGAGCAGTACTTC.